Listed below are T cell receptor beta chains from one sample, sequenced in a study of neurological immune-mediated disorders. Using its own MiXCR run on the 5' RACE reads, TCRdb lists one record per CDR3 protein. There are 78,000 or so distinct CDR3 sequences in the sample; roughly 4.8% occur only once, and less than 2.5% lies in the top ten. Sequenced input: PBMCs. Receptor source: a woman in her 30s with multiple sclerosis. CDR3s include the opening cysteine and the closing phenylalanine or tryptophan. D genes are given only for firm matches. Size is omitted from some rows. Given values are once, few, many or a class for expanded clones.

d_gene	v_gene	j_gene	abundance	CDR3aa	CDR3nt
TRBD2	TRBV6-6	TRBJ2-6	-	CASSYASGIGGANVLTF	TGTGCCAGCAGTTACGCTAGCGGGATAGGGGGGGCCAACGTCCTGACTTTC
-	TRBV6-1	TRBJ2-1	many	CASSEVLTGCFF	TGTGCCAGCAGTGAGGTCCTGACCGGGTGTTTCTTC
-	TRBV5-1	TRBJ2-5	few	CASSLRTMSETQYF	TGCGCCAGCAGCTTGCGGACTATGAGTGAGACCCAGTACTTC
-	TRBV3-1	TRBJ2-6	many	CASSLANFGANVLTF	TGTGCCAGCAGCCTAGCGAATTTTGGGGCCAACGTCCTGACTTTC
TRBD2	TRBV5-1	TRBJ2-3	many	CASGGLAGGPDTQYF	TGCGCCAGCGGGGGCCTAGCGGGGGGCCCAGATACGCAGTATTTT
-	TRBV28	TRBJ2-2	few	CASSLRGQNTGELFF	TGTGCCAGCAGTTTGAGAGGTCAGAACACCGGGGAGCTGTTTTTT
-	TRBV5-1	TRBJ1-5	many	CASSLDRDQPQHF	TGCGCCAGCAGCTTGGACAGAGATCAGCCCCAGCATTTT
TRBD2	TRBV20-1	TRBJ2-5	many	CSATSGRETQYF	TGCAGTGCCACTAGCGGGAGGGAGACCCAGTACTTC
-	TRBV5-6	TRBJ1-4	many	CASSSTGTTNEKLFF	TGTGCCAGCAGCTCTACAGGGACTACTAATGAAAAACTGTTTTTT
-	TRBV12-3/TRBV12-4	TRBJ1-5	-	CASSFFLGDYSNKTQNF	TGTGCCAGCAGTTTTTTTTTGGGGGACTATAGCAATAAGACCCAGAATTTT
-	TRBV7-8	TRBJ2-1	many	CASSLFSYNEQFF	TGTGCCAGCAGCTTATTCAGTTACAATGAGCAGTTCTTC
TRBD1	TRBV28	TRBJ1-2	many	CASSSIHRGDYGYTF	TGTGCCAGCAGTTCCATCCACAGGGGAGACTATGGCTACACCTTC
-	TRBV5-1	TRBJ2-2	few	CASSSSGTASNTGELFF	TGCGCCAGCAGCTCCTCCGGGACTGCGTCGAACACCGGGGAGCTGTTTTTT
-	TRBV29-1	TRBJ2-3	many	CSVEGLGEADTQYF	TGCAGCGTTGAAGGGCTAGGGGAAGCAGATACGCAGTATTTT
-	TRBV7-2	TRBJ1-1	many	CASSFHSTEAFF	TGTGCCAGCAGCTTTCACAGTACTGAAGCTTTCTTT
TRBD2	TRBV20-1	TRBJ2-1	many	CSASHGGATEGQFF	TGCAGTGCTAGTCACGGGGGGGCCACGGAGGGGCAGTTCTTC
-	TRBV6-6	TRBJ1-2	many	CASRESSMDYGYTF	TGTGCCAGCAGGGAAAGTTCGATGGACTATGGCTACACCTTC
TRBD2	TRBV12-3/TRBV12-4	TRBJ2-5	few	CASSPSGGSQETQYF	TGTGCCAGCAGTCCAAGCGGGGGGTCCCAAGAGACCCAGTACTTC
TRBD1	TRBV5-1	TRBJ1-2	many	CASSPGQGQGYTF	TGCGCCAGCAGCCCCGGACAGGGCCAGGGCTACACCTTC
TRBD2	TRBV5-1	TRBJ2-3	many	CASSPNSGGSTDTQYF	TGCGCCAGCAGCCCCAATAGCGGGGGTAGCACAGATACGCAGTATTTT
-	TRBV20-1	TRBJ2-4	many	CSATTAGAKNIQYF	TGCAGTGCTACCACGGCAGGGGCCAAAAACATTCAGTACTTC
-	TRBV5-1	TRBJ2-7	many	CASSSGFYEQYF	TGCGCCAGCAGCTCCGGGTTTTACGAGCAGTACTTC
-	TRBV7-7	TRBJ2-1	many	CASSLAMGVVNEQFF	TGTGCCAGCAGCTTAGCGATGGGGGTGGTGAATGAGCAGTTCTTC
-	TRBV20-1	TRBJ1-1	few	CSAREAGVATEAFF	TGCAGTGCTAGAGAGGCAGGGGTTGCCACTGAAGCTTTCTTT
TRBD1	TRBV7-2	TRBJ2-1	few	CASSSRDRINEQFF	TGTGCCAGCAGCTCCCGGGACAGGATTAATGAGCAGTTCTTC
-	TRBV7-7	TRBJ2-3	many	CASSGTYGTDTQYF	TGTGCCAGCAGCGGGACCTACGGGACAGATACGCAGTATTTT
TRBD2	TRBV7-2	TRBJ2-2	few	CASSLVASGFTGELFF	TGTGCCAGCAGCTTAGTCGCTAGCGGATTCACCGGGGAGCTGTTTTTT
-	TRBV6-6	TRBJ2-7	many	CASSAGGGKHYEQYF	TGTGCCAGCAGCGCTGGAGGGGGGAAGCACTACGAGCAGTACTTC
-	TRBV11-2	TRBJ2-5	many	CASSLDYQETQYF	TGTGCCAGCAGCCTGGACTATCAAGAGACCCAGTACTTC
-	TRBV2	TRBJ1-2	many	CAFYGYTF	TGTGCCTTTTATGGCTACACCTTC
-	TRBV20-1	TRBJ2-7	-	CSAREGLGHYSSYEQYF	TGCAGTGCTAGAGAAGGGTTGGGACATTATAGCTCCTACGAGCAGTACTTC
-	TRBV12-3/TRBV12-4	TRBJ1-1	-	CASSSGSKAFF	TGTGCCAGCAGTTCGGGCTCAAAAGCTTTCTTT
-	TRBV29-1	TRBJ1-2	few	CSVYRDGYTF	TGCAGCGTTTACAGGGATGGCTACACCTTC
-	TRBV20-1	TRBJ1-1	many	CSAPDTATEAFF	TGCAGTGCACCGGACACGGCCACTGAAGCTTTCTTT
TRBD2	TRBV9	TRBJ2-1	-	CASSVGLSGTYNEQFF	TGTGCCAGCAGCGTCGGGTTAAGCGGGACTTACAATGAGCAGTTCTTC
-	TRBV2	TRBJ1-5	few	CASSAGTSNQPQHF	TGTGCCAGCAGTGCAGGGACGAGCAATCAGCCCCAGCATTTT
-	TRBV7-8	TRBJ2-5	-	CASSPWEGEETQYF	TGTGCCAGCAGCCCCTGGGAGGGGGAAGAGACCCAGTACTTC
-	TRBV20-1	TRBJ2-4	many	CSAGPGNIQYF	TGCAGTGCCGGCCCGGGGAACATTCAGTACTTC
-	TRBV7-2	TRBJ2-5	many	CASSSPYGIGTQYF	TGTGCCAGCAGCTCGCCCTACGGCATTGGGACCCAGTACTTC
TRBD1	TRBV20-1	TRBJ1-5	many	CSARDQGGGGPQHF	TGCAGTGCTAGAGATCAAGGGGGCGGGGGGCCCCAGCATTTT
-	TRBV18	TRBJ2-1	few	CASSHPGSSYNEQFF	TGTGCCAGCTCACACCCAGGGAGCTCCTACAATGAGCAGTTCTTC